The T cell receptor beta chain described here comes from a study of cytomegalovirus exposure and HLA in healthy donors. V dropped 3 bases and J dropped 4; count of bases not matched to a gene: 3. The CDR3 length is 13 residues. The germline V gene has CDR1 SGHRS and CDR2 YFSETQ. To note about this clone: Its antigen is undetermined.

Study-wide results and caveats: Reports described diagnosis of cytomegalovirus status by the classifier as highly specific and sensitive.

TCRdb's table, derived via immunoSEQ multiplex PCR, lists solely in-frame clones and lacks some. This table holds about 240,000 clones, approximately 86% found once. This receptor was taken from a woman aged 25 to 39 in good health and CMV-seropositive. This chain uses TRBV5-1 with TRBJ1-2, with 7 positions matching TRBD1. Sequenced material: PBMCs. For the CDR3, the DNA is TGCGCCAGCAGCTCGGGGACAGTCTATGGCTACACCTTC. It encodes CASSSGTVYGYTF.